Below are 26 T cell receptor beta chains sequenced from a single sample in a study of follicular helper T cells after annual influenza vaccination. Assay used: immunoSEQ multiplex PCR; TCRdb lists only in-frame clones, some missing. The sample includes 5,000 to 6,500 clones, 65% to 85% of them seen just once. Time point meaning: 2015-2016 season, pre-vaccination. The sequences come from CXCR5- memory CD4+ T cells sorted from blood, collected on the day of influenza vaccination. All receptors derive from an adult who received the influenza vaccine.

The chain is built from TRBV5-8 and TRBJ1-1; D ambiguous. V dropped 1 base and J dropped 1 base, with 14 bases sitting between them. This CDR3 comprises 16 residues. Germline-derived CDR1 and CDR2 are SGHTS and YDEGEE. The CDR3 spells CASSLPMAGRNTEAFF. For the CDR3, the DNA is TGTGCCAGCAGCTTGCCCATGGCAGGCCGGAACACTGAAGCTTTCTTT.

The chain recombines TRBV6-1 with TRBJ1-2; D gene ambiguous. Germline CDR1 MNHNS, CDR2 SASEGT. The CDR3 is 13 residues long. The V end was cut by 3 bases, the J end by 0 bases, with 5 bases between. DNA for the CDR3: TGTGCCAGCAGTGAGGGCACTAACTATGGCTACACCTTC. Protein sequence: CASSEGTNYGYTF.

This chain links TRBV30 with TRBJ1-1; D is undetermined. Deletions cut 0 bases from V and 0 bases from J, with 14 bases between. Germline V gene lookup returns CDR1 GTSNPN and CDR2 SVGIG (reference sequence). The CDR3 sequence is 16 residues long. CDR3 loop: CAWSVPRTGMNTEAFF. CDR3 nucleotide sequence: TGTGCCTGGAGTGTACCCCGGACGGGCATGAACACTGAAGCTTTCTTT. The entire variable domain, with the rest obtained from reference TRBV30 and TRBJ1-1, is as follows: SQTIHQWPATLVQPVGSPLSLECTVEGTSNPNLYWYRQAAGRGLQLLFYSVGIGQISSEVPQNLSASRPQDRQFILSSKKLLLSDSGFYLCAWSVPRTGMNTEAFFGQGTRLTVV.

The genes are TRBV5-1 and TRBJ2-2; 10 bases are shared with TRBD1. Trimming at V came to 0 bases and at J to 5 bases, leaving 7 bases not matched to a gene. This CDR3 has 17 residues. Germline values: CDR1 SGHRS, CDR2 YFSETQ. CDR3 protein: CASSLALRTGGTGELFF. The DNA of the CDR3 is TGCGCCAGCAGCTTGGCTTTAAGGACAGGGGGAACCGGGGAGCTGTTTTTT. Variable domain in full (rest from reference TRBV5-1 and TRBJ2-2): KAGVTQTPRYLIKTRGQQVTLSCSPISGHRSVSWYQQTPGQGLQFLFEYFSETQRNKGNFPGRFSGRQFSNSRSEMNVSTLELGDSALYLCASSLALRTGGTGELFFGEGSRLTVL.

The chain carries TRBV11-2 and TRBJ2-1; tentative D call: TRBD1 (6 bases). V was cut by 5 bases and J by 3 bases, with 14 bases left in between. Germline V gene sequence: CDR1 SGHAT, CDR2 FQNNGV. The CDR3 has 15 residues. CDR3 sequence (DNA): TGTGCCAGCAGCGACCGGGCAGGGGTCTACAATGAGCAGTTCTTC. It is translated as CASSDRAGVYNEQFF.

The rearrangement joins TRBV2 to TRBJ1-1, with a tentative D call TRBD1 (5 bases). Trimming shortened V by 1 base and J by 4 bases, and 13 bases separated the two germline ends. CDR1 is SNHLY and CDR2 is FYNNEI in the germline V gene. CDR3 length: 15 residues. The CDR3 loop is CASSEVRTQTTEAFF. As DNA, the CDR3 is TGTGCCAGCAGTGAAGTCAGGACACAAACCACTGAAGCTTTCTTT.

This clone appeared a few times. The rearrangement links TRBV4-2 to TRBJ2-1; D is ambiguous. The germline V gene encodes CDR1 LGHNA and CDR2 YNFKEQ. The CDR3 contains 12 residues. Trimming shortened V by 5 bases and J by 6 bases, and 8 bases separated the two germline ends. The CDR3, as DNA: TGTGCCAGCAGCGGGCGGATCAATGAGCAGTTCTTC. Amino acids: CASSGRINEQFF.

This rearrangement joins TRBV6-4 to TRBJ1-5; D not certain. This CDR3 has 13 amino acids. V dropped 4 bases and J dropped 2 bases, with 6 bases sitting between them. CDR1 and CDR2 (germline): MRHNA, SNTAGT. As DNA, the CDR3 is TGTGCCAGCAGTGTAATGCGCAATCAGCCCCAGCATTTT. This gives the protein CASSVMRNQPQHF.

CDR3 sequence (DNA): TGCGCCAGCAGCCGGGGGGACGTCGAGAATTCACCCCTCCACTTT. Amino acids: CASSRGDVENSPLHF. This sequence joins TRBV5-1 and TRBJ1-6; a possible D gene is TRBD1 (5 bases). Between the trimmed V and J ends, which lost 4 bases and 7 bases, there was a span of 15 bases. This CDR3 is 15 amino acids long. Looked up from germline, CDR1 is SGHRS and CDR2 is YFSETQ.

The gene calls are TRBV6-1 and TRBJ2-5, with unresolved D. The CDR3 contains 13 residues. Trimming stripped 8 bases from V and 4 bases from J, with 14 bases between. Germline V gene sequence: CDR1 MNHNS, CDR2 SASEGT. CDR3 sequence: CASQLVPAETQYF. In DNA form, the CDR3 reads TGTGCCAGCCAGCTCGTCCCGGCAGAGACCCAGTACTTC.

The sample holds a few counts of this clone. V is TRBV5-5 and J is TRBJ2-2, with 15 bases fitting TRBD2. CDR3 length: 18 residues. The germline V gene encodes CDR1 SGHKS and CDR2 YYEKEE (reference sequence). With V trimmed by 4 bases and J by 4 bases, 8 bases remained unmatched. The CDR3 DNA reads TGTGCCAGCAGCCGGCGGACTAGCGGGGGGGCGGGCACCGGGGAGCTGTTTTTT. This encodes CASSRRTSGGAGTGELFF.

This chain links TRBV28 with TRBJ1-2; unclear D gene. The CDR3 spans 13 residues. The germline V gene has CDR1 MDHEN and CDR2 SYDVKM. V was clipped by 10 bases and J by 5 bases, with 17 bases between them. The CDR3 sequence is CATTPLELYGYTF. CDR3 bases: TGTGCCACCACCCCCTTGGAGCTATATGGCTACACCTTC.

The chain employs TRBV18 and TRBJ1-4, with 10 bases lining up with TRBD1. The CDR3 runs 14 residues. The ends lost 3 bases at V and 7 bases at J; junction bases unmatched: 2. Germline lookup yields CDR1 KGHSH and CDR2 LQKENI. CDR3 sequence (DNA): TGTGCCAGCTCACCGACAGGGGGCAGTGAAAAACTGTTTTTT. This sequence encodes CASSPTGGSEKLFF.

The V and J genes are TRBV19 and TRBJ2-2, with D possibly matching TRBD1 (5 bases). This CDR3 is 14 amino acids long. CDR1 and CDR2 from the germline V gene are LNHDA and SQIVND (reference sequence). Trimming removed 8 bases at V and 3 bases at J, with 13 bases between. The DNA of the CDR3 is TGTGCCAGTCGGGCAGGGTTGTACACCGGGGAGCTGTTTTTT. Translating it yields CASRAGLYTGELFF.

The CDR3 region has the DNA TGTGCCAGCAGCTTGCTGCCTTCTGGGGAGGCCGGGGAGCTGTTTTTT. Amino acids: CASSLLPSGEAGELFF. V usage is TRBV5-6 and J usage is TRBJ2-2; TRBD2 is a possible D gene (6 bases). The V gene lost 1 base and the J gene lost 6 bases, with 16 bases spanning the gap. In germline, CDR1 is SGHDT, CDR2 YYEEEE. This CDR3 is built from 16 residues. The complete variable domain, with remaining parts taken from reference TRBV5-6 and TRBJ2-2, reads DAGVTQSPTHLIKTRGQQVTLRCSPKSGHDTVSWYQQALGQGPQFIFQYYEEEERQRGNFPDRFSGHQFPNYSSELNVNALLLGDSALYLCASSLLPSGEAGELFFGEGSRLTVL.

This chain uses TRBV2 with TRBJ2-1, with 9 bases fitting TRBD1. Germline CDR1 and CDR2: SNHLY and FYNNEI. V trimming: 7 bases; J trimming: 4 bases; junction bases outside the gene matches: 5. This CDR3 has 14 amino acids. The CDR3 protein is CASTEGTGYNEQFF. Here the CDR3 DNA reads TGTGCCAGCACCGAAGGGACAGGGTACAATGAGCAGTTCTTC.

Only one count was recorded for this clone. The chain combines TRBV30 with TRBJ2-1; 12 bases fit TRBD2. The V gene end was trimmed by 5 bases and the J gene end by 10 bases; junction bases not matched to a gene: 6. The CDR3 covers 13 residues. Germline CDR1 and CDR2: GTSNPN and SVGIG (reference sequence). The CDR3 bases are TGTGCCTGGGGGACTAGCGGGTTGAGAGAGCAGTTCTTC. This encodes CAWGTSGLREQFF.

The V and J genes are TRBV10-1 and TRBJ1-1; D is uncertain. The germline V gene encodes CDR1 WNHNN and CDR2 SYGVQD (reference sequence). V was clipped by 6 bases and J by 5 bases, with 13 bases between them. This CDR3 has 13 amino acids. CDR3 nucleotides: TGCGCCAGCAGCGAGGGTAGGTGGACTGAAGCTTTCTTT. This codes for CASSEGRWTEAFF.

The rearrangement joins TRBV6-6 to TRBJ1-2; D gene uncertain. The CDR3 loop spans 13 amino acids. The V end lost 6 bases, the J end lost 8 bases, and 16 bases lay between the germline ends. The germline V gene encodes CDR1 MNHNY and CDR2 SVGAGI (reference sequence). This CDR3 reads CASSARKGEGYTF. CDR3 DNA sequence: TGTGCCAGCAGCGCCAGGAAAGGAGAAGGCTACACCTTC.

The V gene is TRBV30, the J gene TRBJ2-1, with D perhaps assigned TRBD1 or TRBD2 (6 bases each). Trimming shortened V by 6 bases and J by 2 bases, and 17 bases separated the two germline ends. The V gene's germline CDR1 is GTSNPN and CDR2 SVGIG (reference sequence). There are 15 residues in the CDR3. The CDR3, as DNA: TGTGCCTGTAACAGAGGGGGGAATCCCTACAATGAGCAGTTCTTC. It encodes CACNRGGNPYNEQFF.

This chain connects TRBV7-8 to TRBJ2-7; D is unclear. This CDR3 has 12 amino acids. V shed 5 bases and J shed 6 bases, with 11 bases lying between them. The V gene's germline CDR1 is SGHVS and CDR2 FQNEAQ. CDR3 sequence reads: CASSQTRVEQYF. The CDR3 nucleotides are TGTGCCAGCAGCCAGACCCGTGTCGAGCAGTACTTC.

This chain connects TRBV5-1 to TRBJ2-2, with D tentatively TRBD1 or TRBD2 (5 bases each). This CDR3 is 16 amino acids long. V was trimmed by 1 base and J by 5 bases, leaving 15 bases between them. The germline gives CDR1 SGHRS, CDR2 YFSETQ. The CDR3 nucleotides read TGCGCCAGCAGCTTGCAGGGCCTGAGGGGTACCGGGGAGCTGTTTTTT. It codes for CASSLQGLRGTGELFF.

In this sample, this clone turned up once. The genes are TRBV5-1 and TRBJ2-3; possible D gene TRBD1, 6 bases. The CDR3 totals 15 residues. V lost 4 bases and J 2 bases, leaving 14 bases between the germline ends. The V gene's germline CDR1 is SGHRS and CDR2 YFSETQ. The CDR3 nucleotides are TGCGCCAGCAGCCGACAGGAGCCCAACACAGATACGCAGTATTTT. Its protein product is CASSRQEPNTDTQYF.

The chain has TRBV6-1 and TRBJ1-5; 9 bases agree with TRBD1. CDR1 and CDR2 (germline): MNHNS, SASEGT. This CDR3 is built from 15 residues. V lost 6 bases, J lost 6 bases, and 9 bases stayed unmatched. In nucleotides, the CDR3 is TGTGCCAGCAGAGATATCGGACAGGGGCGTCAGCCCCAGCATTTT. It specifies CASRDIGQGRQPQHF.

The chain uses TRBV10-3 and TRBJ1-1, with 8 bases that match TRBD1. The CDR3 runs 15 residues. Germline V lookup: CDR1 ENHRY, CDR2 SYGVKD. The junction had 2 bases not matched to a gene; V was cut back by 0 bases and J by 2 bases. CDR3 sequence: CAISESGQDNTEAFF. In nucleotides, the CDR3 is TGTGCCATCAGTGAGTCGGGACAGGATAACACTGAAGCTTTCTTT.

The CDR3 bases are TGTGCCAGCAGCTTAACCACTCAAACCGGGACAGGGGGTTTCTATGGCTACACCTTC. This sequence encodes CASSLTTQTGTGGFYGYTF. This sequence joins TRBV7-8 and TRBJ1-2; TRBD1 agrees at 11 bases. In germline, CDR1 is SGHVS, CDR2 FQNEAQ. V lost 2 bases, J lost 4 bases, and 15 bases stayed unmatched. CDR3 size: 19 residues.